The entry below gives a single TCR beta chain sequence along with its context. No cognate antigen has been identified for it. No base-level quality is on record; no much larger clone is a single base apart. Collaborating institutions collected whole blood in K2EDTA tubes following their own protocols. For TCRbeta analysis, collaborators shipped samples in one of three forms: frozen whole blood, isolated PBMCs, or DNA extracted from either of those sample types. This record belongs to a study of blood T cell repertoires in COVID-19 (dated by TCRdb to 2020 to 2022). With regard to the full study: The collaborator samples originated in the United States, Italy and Spain and spanned the acute and convalescent phases of COVID-19. The material from the prospective study consisted of cDNA or gDNA derived from T cells, B-cell-depleted T cells, or PBMCs. Deeply sampled blood TCRbeta repertoires from subjects exposed to, actively infected with, or recovered from COVID-19 were included in the dataset. The repertoires were released in a freely available public database meant as a resource for research on the immune response to SARS-CoV-2. The samples were drawn from two sources: the first 160 participants of the ongoing ImmuneRACE study, and fewer than 1,500 subjects contributed by 6 global collaborators. Nearly every sample came with metadata listing a de-identified subject ID, COVID-19 status, age in years and sex. HLA class I and class II types, where available, came from metadata supplied by the sample provider rather than from assay-based typing.

The investigation overall reported the following: The amount of clinical and demographic metadata varied by source and participant and was provided uncurated.

CDR3 length: 12 amino acids, cysteine to phenylalanine. This entry keeps only the CDR3 DNA: 36 bases, framed from base 1. CDR1 and CDR2, looked up from the germline V gene, are SNHLY and FYNNEI. Deletion took 7 bases off V and 3 bases off J, with a span of 9 bases between the germline ends. TCRbeta CDR3 regions were amplified from genomic DNA using the immunoSEQ Assay, a bias-controlled multiplex PCR. Per the source publication's procedure: Within the assay, amplification of reference gene primers was used to estimate how many nucleated cells each sample contained. To quantify the absolute abundance of each unique TCRbeta CDR3 rearrangement, sequence reads were collapsed and filtered. For each sample, productive Simpson clonality was calculated as the square root of Simpson's diversity index across productive rearrangements. Held by TCRdb, this immuneACCESS table contains in-frame sequences only and omits some clones. Under half of the omission traces to an unresolved V gene where checked; the cause of the rest is unknown. V, J and clone size were drawn from that table, and D and trimming were deduced from the DNA. This sample lists nearly 200,000 clones; 84% were detected once. The ten largest clones represent roughly 5% of the sample.

Material for sequencing was peripheral blood. The TCR sequence derives from a woman aged 70-85 years with active or convalescent COVID-19. Recombination linked TRBV2 to TRBJ1-1, with the D gene not clear enough to name. The bases are TGTGCCAGCATTCAGGAATACACTGAAGCTTTCTTT. This translates into CASIQEYTEAFF.